A single sample is the source of the 15 T cell receptor beta chains below, sequenced in a study of graft-versus-host responses after intestinal transplantation. Their target antigens are unknown. Assay: immunoSEQ multiplex PCR; the TCRdb copy retains only in-frame clones and omits some. Of 100,000 or so clones in the sample, about 93% were seen once. Source: unstimulated CD8+ T cells sorted from spleen or lymph node cells, taken before intestinal transplant. Receptor source: a human donor who received an intestinal transplant.

V is TRBV4-3 and J is TRBJ1-2; 12 positions agree with TRBD1. The germline CDR1 and CDR2 sequences are LGHNA and YSLEER. J lost 3 bases, V lost 5 bases, and 7 bases had no gene match. This CDR3 region has 16 residues. The CDR3, as DNA: TGCGCCAGCAGCGACTCCGGGACAGGGGGCTACTATGGCTACACCTTC. Its translation: CASSDSGTGGYYGYTF.

The chain links TRBV11-1 to TRBJ2-2, with 8 bases lining up with TRBD2. Germline loops: CDR1 SGHAT, CDR2 FQDESV (reference sequence). The CDR3 spans 19 residues. Losses at the gene ends were 5 bases for V and 2 bases for J; bases not matched to a gene: 16. CDR3 protein: CASSEGLGLGGANTGELFF. The CDR3 DNA reads TGTGCCAGCAGCGAGGGGCTGGGACTAGGGGGGGCTAACACCGGGGAGCTGTTTTTT.

In regard to this clone: The sample holds other DNA sequences that translate to the same CDR3. The V call is TRBV4-3, the J call TRBJ2-5, with D perhaps matching TRBD1 (5 bases). Per the germline V gene, CDR1 is LGHNA and CDR2 is YSLEER. The CDR3 is made up of 15 amino acids. V lost 0 bases and J lost 4, with 12 bases in between. The CDR3, as DNA: TGCGCCAGCAGCCAAGACTCAGGGCCCCGAGAGACCCAGTACTTC. Its protein is CASSQDSGPRETQYF.

The chain couples TRBV7-9 to TRBJ2-3; D unclear. In germline, CDR1 is SEHNR, CDR2 FQNEAQ (reference sequence). This CDR3 contains 13 residues. Trimming took off 2 bases at V and 0 bases at J, with 3 bases between the two ends. The CDR3, as DNA: TGTGCCAGCAGCTTACTCAGCACAGATACGCAGTATTTT. This gives the protein CASSLLSTDTQYF. Using reference TRBV7-9 and TRBJ2-3 for the parts outside the CDR3, the full variable domain is DTGVSQNPRHKITKRGQNVTFRCDPISEHNRLYWYRQTLGQGPEFLTYFQNEAQLEKSRLLSDRFSAERPKGSFSTLEIQRTEQGDSAMYLCASSLLSTDTQYFGPGTRLTVL.

This chain links TRBV5-6 with TRBJ1-1; TRBD1 matches 8 bases. The CDR3 is 13 residues long. V shed 2 bases and J 5 bases; nucleotides not matched to a gene: 2. Germline CDR1 and CDR2: SGHDT and YYEEEE. The DNA for the CDR3 is TGTGCCAGCAGCTTCCAGGGGGCGACTGAAGCTTTCTTT. This translates into CASSFQGATEAFF.

The rearrangement joins TRBV27 to TRBJ2-5; TRBD2 aligns across 7 bases. Gene TRBJ2-7 matches the end of the DNA better, so the J call may be wrong. This CDR3 is built from 14 residues. Germline V gives CDR1 MNHEY, CDR2 SMNVEV (reference sequence). The CDR3 sequence: CASSKGDYTYEQYF. DNA for the CDR3: TGTGCCAGCAGTAAAGGGGACTATACCTACGAGCAGTACTTC.

This rearrangement joins TRBV11-3 to TRBJ2-3; TRBD2 agrees at 8 bases. This CDR3 has 15 amino acids. Germline V gene lookup returns CDR1 SGHNT and CDR2 YENEEA. Trimming at V came to 7 bases and at J to 3 bases, leaving 9 bases not matched to a gene. CDR3 coding DNA: TGTGCCAGCATGAGGACCGGGACTAGTACAGATACGCAGTATTTT. The encoded protein is CASMRTGTSTDTQYF.

V gene TRBV7-9 combines with J gene TRBJ1-1; no clear D. The ends were cut back, 8 bases at V and 5 bases at J, with 9 bases in the middle. From germline, CDR1 is SEHNR and CDR2 FQNEAQ (reference sequence). CDR3 length equals 11 residues. This CDR3 reads CASVEITEAFF. The CDR3 DNA is TGTGCCAGCGTGGAGATTACTGAAGCTTTCTTT.

This rearrangement joins TRBV19 to TRBJ2-3; D is unclear. V lost 3 bases to trimming and J lost 0 bases, with 4 bases between them. This CDR3 comprises 13 residues. Germline lookup yields CDR1 LNHDA and CDR2 SQIVND (reference sequence). CDR3 protein: CASSMTSTDTQYF. The CDR3 coding sequence is TGTGCCAGTAGTATGACTAGCACAGATACGCAGTATTTT. The variable domain in full, completed from reference TRBV19 and TRBJ2-3, reads DGGITQSPKYLFRKEGQNVTLSCEQNLNHDAMYWYRQDPGQGLRLIYYSQIVNDFQKGDIAEGYSVSREKKESFPLTVTSAQKNPTAFYLCASSMTSTDTQYFGPGTRLTVL.

The chain combines TRBV14 with TRBJ2-7, with 10 bases identical to TRBD1. Trimming at V came to 1 base and at J to 2 bases, leaving 8 bases not matched to a gene. Germline CDR1 reads SGHDN; CDR2 reads FVKESK. The CDR3 sequence is 17 residues long. CDR3 coding DNA: TGTGCCAGCAGCCAAGCCCACCTCGGACAGGGGGCCTACGAGCAGTACTTC. This translates into CASSQAHLGQGAYEQYF.

The genes are TRBV9 and TRBJ2-7; 7 nucleotides line up with TRBD2. Trimming removed 4 bases from V and 5 bases from J; junction bases left unmatched: 12. Germline lookup yields CDR1 SGDLS and CDR2 YYNGEE. The CDR3 extends over 15 amino acids. The CDR3 sequence is CASSPGGGDGHEQYF. CDR3 bases: TGTGCCAGCAGCCCTGGGGGAGGGGACGGCCACGAGCAGTACTTC.

This sequence joins TRBV4-3 and TRBJ2-3; a weak D match, TRBD2 (6 bases). Trimming left V 5 bases short and J 7 bases short, with 25 bases between. CDR3 length equals 17 residues. Germline V lookup: CDR1 LGHNA, CDR2 YSLEER. CDR3 sequence reads: CASSAKPGVAGYYTQYF. DNA for the CDR3: TGCGCCAGCAGCGCAAAACCCGGAGTTGCGGGGTACTATACGCAGTATTTT.

The chain employs TRBV11-2 and TRBJ1-6, with no clear D. The CDR3 covers 17 residues. Looked up from germline, CDR1 is SGHAT and CDR2 is FQNNGV. Trimming removed 5 bases at V and 0 bases at J, with 14 bases between. The CDR3 is CASSPPPGGSYNSPLHF. CDR3 coding DNA: TGTGCCAGCAGCCCCCCGCCCGGAGGCTCCTATAATTCACCCCTCCACTTT.

The V and J genes are TRBV4-3 and TRBJ1-5; 7 nucleotides line up with TRBD1. V was clipped by 6 bases and J by 6 bases; unmatched bases: 5. Germline CDR1 LGHNA, CDR2 YSLEER. This CDR3 spans 13 amino acids. CDR3 nucleotides: TGCGCCAGCAGTAAGGGGGCGGGTCAGCCCCAGCATTTT. This translates into CASSKGAGQPQHF.

The CDR3 here is CASLTGDANYGYTF. The CDR3 DNA is TGTGCCAGCCTCACAGGAGACGCTAACTATGGCTACACCTTC. The chain is built from TRBV6-5 and TRBJ1-2; maybe TRBD1 (5 bases). Trimming stripped 8 bases from V and 0 bases from J, with 13 bases between. The length of the CDR3 is 14 residues. Germline CDR1 is MNHEY and CDR2 is SVGAGI.